The clone carrying this T cell receptor beta chain was seen repeatedly, ten times or more. Diagnosing involved the use of clinical symptoms, serum thyroxine and TRAb, thyroid ultrasound and orbital computed tomography. V lost 2 bases and J lost 6; bases outside the gene matches: 12. The germline CDR1 and CDR2 sequences are MDHEN and SYDVKM. The CDR3 is made up of 16 amino acids. The data belong to a study of T cells in Graves' hyperthyroidism and ophthalmopathy. Regions amplified from RNA transcripts were the TCR beta CDR3 regions. Researchers ran a first-round RT-PCR on the TCR CDR3 using the HTBI primer set. TCRdb independently ran MiXCR on the multiplex PCR reads; one entry per CDR3 protein. The sample has fewer than 550,000 distinct CDR3 sequences, 15% to 18% seen once.

The receptor comes from a woman between 18 and 30 years old with Graves' hyperthyroidism. Sequencing used blood. V is TRBV28 and J is TRBJ1-2; 7 bases are a match to TRBD1. The CDR3 coding sequence is TGTGCCAGCAGTTTAGGGCTTGAGGGGGCGTCAAATGGCTACACCTTC. This translates into CASSLGLEGASNGYTF.